Presented here are 25 T cell receptor beta chains from one specimen sequenced in a study of blood T cell repertoires in COVID-19. Profiled with immunoSEQ multiplex PCR; TCRdb holds only in-frame clones, not every one. The sample has around 41,000 clones; roughly 84% are singletons. The specimen was peripheral blood. The receptors derive from a human donor in a cohort sampled during active COVID-19.

The chain is built from TRBV3-1 (or the pseudogene TRBV3-2) and TRBJ2-7, with 11 bases matching TRBD1. Germline CDR1 is LGHDT and CDR2 is YNNKEL (reference sequence). The CDR3 loop spans 14 amino acids. The V segment lost 5 bases and the J segment 5 bases; nucleotides outside the gene matches: 5. The CDR3 DNA follows: TGTGCCAGCAGCGGCCGGGACAGGGGGAACGAGCAGTACTTC. This codes for CASSGRDRGNEQYF.

The gene calls are TRBV2 and TRBJ1-4; D perhaps matches TRBD1 (6 bases). Trimming removed 8 bases from V and 3 bases from J, with 10 bases in between. Germline CDR1 reads SNHLY; CDR2 reads FYNNEI. CDR3 size: 13 residues. CDR3: CASGGRSNEKLFF. The CDR3 nucleotides are TGTGCCAGCGGGGGCAGGTCTAATGAAAAACTGTTTTTT. Supplemented by reference TRBV2 and TRBJ1-4, the full variable domain reads EPEVTQTPSHQVTQMGQEVILRCVPISNHLYFYWYRQILGQKVEFLVSFYNNEISEKSEIFDDQFSVERPDGSNFTLKIRSTKLEDSAMYFCASGGRSNEKLFFGSGTQLSVL.

The chain links TRBV9 to TRBJ2-2; 7 bases are a match to TRBD1. The CDR3 loop spans 16 amino acids. Germline loops: CDR1 SGDLS, CDR2 YYNGEE. V shed 0 bases, J shed 5 bases, and the junction held 7 bases outside the gene matches. The CDR3 DNA is TGTGCCAGCAGCGTAGTCTTGCCAGGGGGAACCGGGGAGCTGTTTTTT. It encodes CASSVVLPGGTGELFF.

This clone was seen only a few times. The chain carries TRBV29-1 and TRBJ1-2; TRBD1 matches at 10 bases. Germline-derived CDR1 and CDR2 are SQVTM and ANQGSEA. CDR3 length equals 14 residues. J was trimmed by 8 bases and V by 3 bases; bases with no gene match: 9. The CDR3: CSVEGTGEGKGYTF. CDR3 bases: TGCAGCGTTGAGGGGACAGGGGAAGGAAAAGGCTACACCTTC. Full variable domain (missing parts from reference TRBV29-1 and TRBJ1-2): SAVISQKPSRDICQRGTSLTIQCQVDSQVTMMFWYRQQPGQSLTLIATANQGSEATYESGFVIDKFPISRPNLTFSTLTVSNMSPEDSSIYLCSVEGTGEGKGYTFGSGTRLTVV.

The gene calls are TRBV6-1 and TRBJ2-3; 9 positions agree with TRBD2. This CDR3 is built from 15 residues. V trimming: 3 bases; J trimming: 5 bases; junction bases outside the gene matches: 6. The V gene's germline CDR1 is MNHNS and CDR2 SASEGT. The CDR3 reads CASSERRTSVDTQYF. The DNA of the CDR3 is TGTGCCAGCAGTGAGCGAAGGACTAGCGTAGATACGCAGTATTTT.

The V call is TRBV7-6, the J call TRBJ1-2; D is undetermined. CDR1 SGHVS and CDR2 FNYEAQ come from the germline V gene. The CDR3 extends over 12 amino acids. Trimming left V 7 bases short and J 4 bases short, with 10 bases between. The DNA for the CDR3 is TGTGCCAGCACCCCGGTTCTCTATGGCTACACCTTC. Translated, it gives CASTPVLYGYTF.

The V gene is TRBV4-1, the J gene TRBJ1-1, with 7 bases that match TRBD1. The CDR3 is 15 residues long. Germline V gene lookup returns CDR1 MGHRA and CDR2 YSYEKL. Unmatched junction bases numbered 7, after V lost 4 bases and J lost 2 bases. The CDR3 DNA is TGCGCCAGCAGCCTCGGACAGGTGGTAAACACTGAAGCTTTCTTT. It codes for CASSLGQVVNTEAFF.

The chain joins TRBV6-5 to TRBJ1-1, with D possibly being TRBD1 (6 bases). With 7 bases removed from V and 7 bases from J, the gap between germline ends came to 22 bases. CDR3 length: 15 residues. CDR1 and CDR2 (germline): MNHEY, SVGAGI. DNA of the CDR3: TGTGCCAGCACCCCAGTACTCAGGGGTAAGGGTGAAGCTTTCTTT. Translated: CASTPVLRGKGEAFF.

Many counts were recorded for this clone. The chain couples TRBV3-1 (or the pseudogene TRBV3-2) to TRBJ2-7; tentatively, D is TRBD1 (6 bases). Germline loops: CDR1 LGHDT, CDR2 YNNKEL (reference sequence). V lost 5 bases and J lost 5, with 10 bases in between. The CDR3 is 12 amino acids. In nucleotides, the CDR3 is TGTGCCAGCAGCTCTCACAGGGACGAGCAGTACTTC. Translated: CASSSHRDEQYF.

The chain joins TRBV2 to TRBJ2-7; 8 bases align to TRBD1. Germline loops: CDR1 SNHLY, CDR2 FYNNEI. The V and J ends lost 6 bases and 5 bases, in that order; junction bases with no gene match: 3. This CDR3 contains 12 residues. For the CDR3, the DNA is TGTGCCAGCAGAGGACAGGGCAACGAGCAGTACTTC. The encoded protein is CASRGQGNEQYF.

This clone occurred a few times. V usage is TRBV29-1 and J usage is TRBJ1-2, with TRBD1 identical over 7 bases. CDR3 length equals 12 residues. The germline CDR1 and CDR2 sequences are SQVTM and ANQGSEA. V dropped 5 bases and J dropped 7; count of bases not matched to a gene: 7. DNA of the CDR3: TGCAGCGTTTTTCGGACAGGCGTTGGCTACACCTTC. It codes for CSVFRTGVGYTF.

This chain uses TRBV9 with TRBJ1-3; 8 bases match TRBD1. V trimming: 4 bases; J trimming: 4 bases; junction bases outside the gene matches: 7. Germline CDR1 is SGDLS and CDR2 is YYNGEE. The CDR3 totals 15 residues. CDR3 in amino acids: CASSRETGVGNTIYF. CDR3 coding DNA: TGTGCCAGCAGCAGGGAGACAGGGGTCGGAAACACCATATATTTT.

The sample holds one count of this clone. This chain links TRBV25-1 with TRBJ1-3, with D perhaps TRBD1 (5 bases). From germline, CDR1 is MGHDK and CDR2 SYGVNS. The CDR3 runs 16 residues. V shed 5 bases and J shed 4 bases, with 18 bases lying between them. The CDR3 spells CASSPLGEGRGNTIYF. As DNA, the CDR3 is TGTGCCAGCAGTCCCCTAGGGGAGGGGCGGGGAAACACCATATATTTT.

The V call is TRBV7-9, the J call TRBJ1-1; perhaps TRBD1 as D (5 bases). Germline V gene data show CDR1 as SEHNR and CDR2 as FQNEAQ (reference sequence). The V end lost 5 bases, the J end lost 1 base, and 8 bases lay between the germline ends. The CDR3 is 13 amino acids. CDR3 DNA: TGTGCCAGCAGCGGACACCCGAACACTGAAGCTTTCTTT. Protein: CASSGHPNTEAFF.

The rearrangement joins TRBV19 to TRBJ1-2; 7 bases fit TRBD1. This CDR3 is built from 15 residues. Trimming took 8 bases from V and 4 from J; bases not matched to a gene: 13. Germline V CDR1 and CDR2: LNHDA, SQIVND (reference sequence). CDR3 bases: TGTGCCAGTTCGCTATCCCGACAGGGAAGCTATGGCTACACCTTC. This codes for CASSLSRQGSYGYTF.

The rearrangement joins TRBV5-6 to TRBJ2-7, with D maybe TRBD1 (6 bases). Trimming removed 4 bases from V and 3 bases from J, with 8 bases in between. Germline V lookup: CDR1 SGHDT, CDR2 YYEEEE. The CDR3 runs 12 residues. Written as DNA, the CDR3 is TGTGCCAGCAGCCGGGACATCTACGAGCAGTACTTC. It codes for CASSRDIYEQYF.

V usage is TRBV7-9 and J usage is TRBJ2-4; 8 bases fit TRBD1. With 2 bases clipped from V and 8 bases from J, the junction kept 8 bases outside the gene matches. CDR3 size: 15 residues. From germline, CDR1 is SEHNR and CDR2 FQNEAQ (reference sequence). In DNA form, the CDR3 reads TGTGCCAGCAGCTTAATGGGGACAGGCACCGACATTCAGTACTTC. It is translated as CASSLMGTGTDIQYF. Drawing the rest from reference TRBV7-9 and TRBJ2-4, the complete variable domain is DTGVSQNPRHKITKRGQNVTFRCDPISEHNRLYWYRQTLGQGPEFLTYFQNEAQLEKSRLLSDRFSAERPKGSFSTLEIQRTEQGDSAMYLCASSLMGTGTDIQYFGAGTRLSVL.

V and J are TRBV18 and TRBJ2-1; possible D gene TRBD1, 5 bases. The CDR3 covers 15 residues. The germline V gene has CDR1 KGHSH and CDR2 LQKENI. V lost 6 bases and J 6 bases, leaving 18 bases between the germline ends. The CDR3 bases are TGTGCCAGCTCTGCGCAGGGAATGGGTAGCAATGAGCAGTTCTTC. Protein: CASSAQGMGSNEQFF.

This clone was seen a handful of times. The CDR3 sequence: CASSVGFGGRGNTIYF. The CDR3 nucleotides read TGTGCCAGCAGCGTAGGTTTCGGGGGGAGAGGAAACACCATATATTTT. The chain uses TRBV9 and TRBJ1-3; TRBD1 is a possible D gene (5 bases). Germline V CDR1 and CDR2: SGDLS, YYNGEE. V was pared by 0 bases and J by 4 bases, with 14 bases between. This CDR3 is built from 16 residues.

This clone was counted a single time. The chain has TRBV6-5 and TRBJ1-6; possibly TRBD1 for D (5 bases). Trimming stripped 7 bases from V and 5 bases from J, with 12 bases between. The CDR3 has 14 residues. Germline loops: CDR1 MNHEY, CDR2 SVGAGI. CDR3 bases: TGTGCCAGCACCCGAGACAGAGATAATTCACCCCTCCACTTT. Protein sequence: CASTRDRDNSPLHF.

The genes are TRBV12-3 or TRBV12-4 and TRBJ2-5; D gene ambiguous. The length of the CDR3 is 13 residues. V lost 2 bases to trimming and J lost 5 bases, with 9 bases between them. The CDR3 coding sequence is TGTGCCAGCAGTTTAATCCGGGTGGAGACCCAGTACTTC. It translates to CASSLIRVETQYF.

The chain links TRBV6-2 or TRBV6-3 to TRBJ2-1; TRBD2 matches 9 bases. Germline V gene data show CDR1 as MNHEY and CDR2 as SVGEGT. The CDR3 is 15 amino acids. The trim removed 5 bases at V and 9 bases at J, leaving 11 bases unmatched. Written as DNA, the CDR3 is TGTGCCAGCAGTCCCACGCGGGGGGGCCACTCTGAGCAGTTCTTC. Translated: CASSPTRGGHSEQFF.

V and J are TRBV7-6 and TRBJ2-1; 7 bases match TRBD1. Germline CDR1 SGHVS, CDR2 FNYEAQ. The trim removed 1 base at V and 0 bases at J, leaving 3 bases unmatched. The CDR3 consists of 16 residues. This chain's CDR3 is CASSLGTGGSYNEQFF. CDR3 in DNA: TGTGCCAGCAGCTTAGGGACAGGAGGCTCCTACAATGAGCAGTTCTTC. Based on the CDR3 plus reference TRBV7-6 and TRBJ2-1, the full variable domain is GAGVSQSPRYKVTKRGQDVALRCDPISGHVSLYWYRQALGQGPEFLTYFNYEAQQDKSGLPNDRFSAERPEGSISTLTIQRTEQRDSAMYRCASSLGTGGSYNEQFFGPGTRLTVL.

The chain recombines TRBV25-1 with TRBJ1-4; maybe TRBD1 (5 bases). The CDR3 contains 16 residues. Germline CDR1 reads MGHDK; CDR2 reads SYGVNS. V shed 6 bases and J shed 7 bases, with 21 bases lying between them. CDR3 residues: CASRRTAGGTAEKLFF. CDR3 nucleotides: TGTGCCAGCAGACGTACGGCGGGAGGGACGGCTGAAAAACTGTTTTTT.

The chain joins TRBV7-9 to TRBJ2-1; the match to TRBD2 covers 9 bases. The germline V gene encodes CDR1 SEHNR and CDR2 FQNEAQ (reference sequence). V trimming: 1 base; J trimming: 5 bases; junction bases outside the gene matches: 6. The length of the CDR3 is 16 residues. The CDR3 DNA sequence: TGTGCCAGCAGCTTAGTCCAGCGGGGGGCCGACAATGAGCAGTTCTTC. It codes for CASSLVQRGADNEQFF. The whole variable domain, remainder taken from reference TRBV7-9 and TRBJ2-1, is DTGVSQNPRHKITKRGQNVTFRCDPISEHNRLYWYRQTLGQGPEFLTYFQNEAQLEKSRLLSDRFSAERPKGSFSTLEIQRTEQGDSAMYLCASSLVQRGADNEQFFGPGTRLTVL.